A selection of T cell receptor beta chains follows, all from one sample in a study of blood T cell repertoires in COVID-19. The repertoire was sequenced with immunoSEQ multiplex PCR; TCRdb's copy has only in-frame clones and lacks some. The data contain more than 85,000 clones, about 80% of them singletons. The sample comprised peripheral blood. These receptors all stem from a man between 65 and 80 years old with acute or convalescent COVID-19. CDR3s leave out the opening cysteine and the closing phenylalanine or tryptophan.

j_gene: TRBJ2-5; v_gene: TRBV12-3/TRBV12-4; CDR3aa: ASNRGAQETQY
j_gene: TRBJ2-7; v_gene: TRBV10-2; CDR3aa: ASRDSGSNEQY
j_gene: TRBJ2-1; v_gene: TRBV5-1; CDR3aa: ASSRGLAGVLEQF
j_gene: TRBJ2-3; v_gene: TRBV7-9; CDR3aa: ASSLVSRERTDTQY
j_gene: TRBJ1-5; v_gene: TRBV18; CDR3aa: ASSTTEDQPQH
j_gene: TRBJ2-5; v_gene: TRBV5-5; CDR3aa: ASSRGSEETQY
j_gene: TRBJ2-3; v_gene: TRBV18; CDR3aa: ASSPRGQDTQY
j_gene: TRBJ1-6; v_gene: TRBV2; CDR3aa: ASSGQRGNSPLH
j_gene: TRBJ2-5; v_gene: TRBV9; CDR3aa: ASSPRDRTTQY
j_gene: TRBJ1-1; v_gene: TRBV18; CDR3aa: ASSPIGGNTEAF
j_gene: TRBJ2-1; v_gene: TRBV9; CDR3aa: ASSVGMGANSKGQF
j_gene: TRBJ1-5; v_gene: TRBV7-5; CDR3aa: ARSLQFNQPQH
j_gene: TRBJ1-5; v_gene: TRBV19; CDR3aa: ASSTESNQPQH
j_gene: TRBJ2-3; v_gene: TRBV4-1; CDR3aa: ASSHFSGASDTQY
j_gene: TRBJ1-4; v_gene: TRBV4-1; CDR3aa: ASSPDRTVGPNEKLF
j_gene: TRBJ1-5; v_gene: TRBV19; CDR3aa: ASSQGNQPQH
j_gene: TRBJ2-3; v_gene: TRBV10-3; CDR3aa: AISESSPRTDTQY
j_gene: TRBJ1-2; v_gene: TRBV28; CDR3aa: ASSSTEKGYT
j_gene: TRBJ2-7; v_gene: TRBV5-1; CDR3aa: ASTPSAGKGGEYEQY
j_gene: TRBJ2-7; v_gene: TRBV7-2; CDR3aa: ASSNTGTSSGAVSYEQY
j_gene: TRBJ1-1; v_gene: TRBV3-1/TRBV3-2; CDR3aa: ASSQESGTEAF
j_gene: TRBJ2-1; v_gene: TRBV7-3; CDR3aa: ASKGGPSGEQF
j_gene: TRBJ1-2; v_gene: TRBV7-3; CDR3aa: ASSPGQGNYGYT
j_gene: TRBJ1-4; v_gene: TRBV7-9; CDR3aa: ASSVTGVNEKLF
j_gene: TRBJ1-5; v_gene: TRBV12-3/TRBV12-4; CDR3aa: ASKTGANQPQH
j_gene: TRBJ2-4; v_gene: TRBV5-6; CDR3aa: ASSLVTLRDIQY
j_gene: TRBJ1-1; v_gene: TRBV7-2; CDR3aa: ASSLAPQGQNTEAF
j_gene: TRBJ2-1; v_gene: TRBV11-3; CDR3aa: ASSQQGSSYNEQF
j_gene: TRBJ2-2; v_gene: TRBV10-3; CDR3aa: AISGGRTGVGTGELF
j_gene: TRBJ2-2; v_gene: TRBV9; CDR3aa: ASSAITGGHSTGELF
j_gene: TRBJ2-2; v_gene: TRBV11-2; CDR3aa: ASSPSGGRWGELF
j_gene: TRBJ2-2; v_gene: TRBV7-9; CDR3aa: ASSFAGTGDTGELF
j_gene: TRBJ2-6; v_gene: TRBV2; CDR3aa: ASVWGHADSGANVLT
j_gene: TRBJ2-7; v_gene: TRBV30; CDR3aa: AWSVGQGASDEQY
j_gene: TRBJ2-7; v_gene: TRBV7-9; CDR3aa: ASSYRDRIYEQY
j_gene: TRBJ2-7; v_gene: TRBV19; CDR3aa: ASSIPGVLEQY
j_gene: TRBJ2-5; v_gene: TRBV18; CDR3aa: ATSTAQETQY
j_gene: TRBJ2-4; v_gene: TRBV7-2; CDR3aa: ASSLVPTGTGMVQY
j_gene: TRBJ1-2; v_gene: TRBV6-5; CDR3aa: ASSPVGAGLYGYT
j_gene: TRBJ1-4; v_gene: TRBV6-5; CDR3aa: ASSYPGRGGYEKLF
j_gene: TRBJ2-1; v_gene: TRBV29-1; CDR3aa: SVVALGLAGVVIEQF
j_gene: TRBJ2-5; v_gene: TRBV7-6; CDR3aa: ASSLIGGGETQY
j_gene: TRBJ2-7; v_gene: TRBV2; CDR3aa: ASSAQGIATYEQY
j_gene: TRBJ1-4; v_gene: TRBV25-1; CDR3aa: ASNSATNEKLF
j_gene: TRBJ1-6; v_gene: TRBV3-1/TRBV3-2; CDR3aa: ASSHAGKGSPLH
j_gene: TRBJ2-1; v_gene: TRBV7-9; CDR3aa: ASSMTAYNEQF
j_gene: TRBJ2-3; v_gene: TRBV3-1/TRBV3-2; CDR3aa: ASSQEGGGGQRVHRYVRQY
j_gene: TRBJ1-6; v_gene: TRBV6-5; CDR3aa: ASSPQGPNSPLH
j_gene: TRBJ1-6; v_gene: TRBV2; CDR3aa: ASTLQGNNSPLH
j_gene: TRBJ2-1; v_gene: TRBV7-2; CDR3aa: ASSRRLASSYNEQF
j_gene: TRBJ2-1; v_gene: TRBV10-1; CDR3aa: ASSGRDRGLADSSEQF
j_gene: TRBJ2-3; v_gene: TRBV6-2/TRBV6-3; CDR3aa: ASSLRQGGTTDTQY
j_gene: TRBJ1-6; v_gene: TRBV12-3/TRBV12-4; CDR3aa: ASRGQGNSPLH